This TCR beta chain comes out of a study of PD-1 blockade in mismatch repair-deficient tumors. Across the whole study: Patients had around 11 mismatch repair-deficient cancer types and were previously treated and progressing.

Repertoires were generated with immunoSEQ multiplex PCR, while TCRdb's copy carries only in-frame clones and drops some. The profile shows more than 95,000 clones, about 86% of them singletons. This clone was seen once. Three pembrolizumab responders had their TCRs sequenced. V lost 4 bases to trimming and J lost 2 bases, with 11 bases between them. The CDR3 extends over 14 amino acids. CDR1 is SGHRS and CDR2 is YFSETQ in the germline V gene. V is TRBV5-1 and J is TRBJ2-3, with a tentative D call TRBD2 (6 bases). Source: peripheral blood, taken 44 weeks after starting pembrolizumab. The receptor was derived from an adult with mismatch repair-deficient cancer. The CDR3 reads CASSKTRLTDTQYF. In nucleotides, the CDR3 is TGCGCCAGCAGCAAGACTAGACTCACAGATACGCAGTATTTT.